The rows below give T cell receptor beta chains drawn from one sample of a study of blood T cell repertoires in COVID-19. The method was immunoSEQ multiplex PCR; TCRdb's version includes in-frame clones alone and lacks a portion of them. The data show about 83,000 clones, around 86% seen once. Sequenced input: peripheral blood. All receptors come from a man aged 50-60 years with active COVID-19. The CDR3 runs from the conserved cysteine through the conserved F or W. A D gene is named only where the DNA matches it firmly. Some rows have no size entry. The others give once, few or many, or a class for an expanded clone.

.,TRBV27,.,TRBJ1-4,CASSQRRGNEKLFF,TGTGCCAGCAGCCAGCGACGGGGGAATGAAAAACTGTTTTTT
.,TRBV7-2,TRBD1,TRBJ2-3,CASSPGQGTDTQYF,TGTGCCAGCAGTCCGGGACAGGGCACAGATACGCAGTATTTT
once,TRBV19,TRBD1,TRBJ1-1,CASSPLGQGRTEAFF,TGTGCCAGTAGTCCCCTTGGACAGGGGCGCACTGAAGCTTTCTTT
.,TRBV5-1,TRBD1,TRBJ2-1,CASSSEYGTGRNEQFF,TGCGCCAGCAGCTCGGAATACGGGACAGGCCGAAATGAGCAGTTCTTC
.,TRBV7-2,.,TRBJ1-2,CASSLSSPQGRVDGYTF,TGTGCCAGCAGCTTATCCTCCCCCCAGGGGCGCGTCGATGGCTACACCTTC
.,TRBV28,.,TRBJ1-3,CASSLEGPLSGNTIYF,TGTGCCAGCAGTTTGGAGGGGCCCCTCTCTGGAAACACCATATATTTT
.,TRBV24-1,.,TRBJ2-1,CATSDARVDEQFF,TGTGCCACCAGTGATGCCCGGGTGGATGAGCAGTTCTTC
.,TRBV4-1,TRBD1,TRBJ1-1,CASSQGWTGNTEAFF,TGCGCCAGCAGCCAAGGGTGGACAGGGAACACTGAAGCTTTCTTT
.,TRBV19,.,TRBJ2-7,CASSIGGGSGTYEQYF,TGTGCCAGTAGTATAGGAGGAGGGTCAGGGACCTACGAGCAGTACTTC
.,TRBV6-5,TRBD2,TRBJ2-1,CASSSHRGGARNEQFF,TGTGCCAGCAGTTCACATCGCGGGGGGGCACGGAATGAGCAGTTCTTC
.,TRBV3-1/TRBV3-2,TRBD2,TRBJ2-5,CASSNRLAGALQETQYF,TGTGCCAGCAGCAATAGACTAGCGGGGGCACTCCAAGAGACCCAGTACTTC
.,TRBV7-3,.,TRBJ2-1,CASSVGDEQFF,TGTGCCAGCAGCGTGGGCGATGAGCAGTTCTTC
.,TRBV28,.,TRBJ2-3,CASGHADTQYF,TGTGCCAGCGGCCACGCAGATACGCAGTATTTT
.,TRBV11-2,TRBD2,TRBJ2-5,CASSFLAEYSSQETQYF,TGTGCCAGCAGCTTCCTAGCGGAGTATAGTTCCCAAGAGACCCAGTACTTC
.,TRBV30,.,TRBJ1-4,CAWSYTGEKLFF,TGTGCCTGGAGTTATACAGGGGAAAAACTGTTTTTT
.,TRBV12-2,.,TRBJ1-1,CASRLVDGTGGTEAFF,TGTGCAAGTCGCTTAGTTGACGGGACAGGGGGCACTGAAGCTTTCTTT
.,TRBV5-4,TRBD2,TRBJ2-7,CASSLLGLADPYEQYF,TGTGCCAGCAGCTTGTTAGGACTAGCGGATCCCTACGAGCAGTACTTC
.,TRBV7-3,TRBD1,TRBJ1-2,CASSEQGVDGYTF,TGTGCCAGCAGCGAACAGGGGGTCGATGGCTACACCTTC
.,TRBV24-1,TRBD1,TRBJ2-3,CATSDRTGPDGTDTQYF,TGTGCCACCAGTGACCGGACAGGTCCGGATGGCACAGATACGCAGTATTTT
.,TRBV12-3/TRBV12-4,.,TRBJ2-1,CASSFAPRGEQFF,TGTGCCAGCAGTTTCGCCCCTAGAGGTGAGCAGTTCTTC
.,TRBV4-2,.,TRBJ1-3,CASSQDMSSGNTIYF,TGTGCCAGCAGCCAAGATATGAGCTCTGGAAACACCATATATTTT
.,TRBV5-4,TRBD1,TRBJ2-7,CASSLGPTGGPYEQYF,TGTGCCAGCAGCTTAGGCCCGACAGGGGGTCCATACGAGCAGTACTTC
.,TRBV6-6,TRBD1,TRBJ2-2,CASRPRQGPNTGELFF,TGTGCCAGCAGACCCCGACAGGGTCCGAACACCGGGGAGCTGTTTTTT
.,TRBV19,TRBD1,TRBJ1-5,CASNYNTGGNQPQHF,TGTGCCAGTAATTACAATACAGGGGGCAATCAGCCCCAGCATTTT
.,TRBV4-1,.,TRBJ1-1,CASSQPQGQLNTEAFF,TGCGCCAGCAGCCAGCCCCAGGGACAACTGAACACTGAAGCTTTCTTT
.,TRBV30,TRBD2,TRBJ2-5,CAWSGNGLAAETQYF,TGTGCCTGGAGTGGAAATGGACTAGCCGCAGAGACCCAGTACTTC